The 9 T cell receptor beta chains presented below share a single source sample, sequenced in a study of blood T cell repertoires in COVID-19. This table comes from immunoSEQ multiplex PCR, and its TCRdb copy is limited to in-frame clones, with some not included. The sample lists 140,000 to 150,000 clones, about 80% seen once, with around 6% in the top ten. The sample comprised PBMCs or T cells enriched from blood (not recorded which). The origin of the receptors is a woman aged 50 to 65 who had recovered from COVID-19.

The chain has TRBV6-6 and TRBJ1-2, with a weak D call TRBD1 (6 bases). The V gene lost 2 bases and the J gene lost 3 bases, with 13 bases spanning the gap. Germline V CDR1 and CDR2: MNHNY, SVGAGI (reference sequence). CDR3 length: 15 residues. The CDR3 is CASSYNQGWHYGYTF. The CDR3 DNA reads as TGTGCCAGCAGTTACAACCAGGGGTGGCACTATGGCTACACCTTC.

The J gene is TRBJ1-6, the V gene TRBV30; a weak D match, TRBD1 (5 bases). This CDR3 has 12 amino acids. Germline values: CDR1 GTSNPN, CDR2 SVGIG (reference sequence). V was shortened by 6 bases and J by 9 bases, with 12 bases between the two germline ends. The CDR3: CACIPGGSPLHF. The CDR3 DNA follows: TGTGCCTGTATTCCCGGGGGTTCACCCCTCCACTTT.

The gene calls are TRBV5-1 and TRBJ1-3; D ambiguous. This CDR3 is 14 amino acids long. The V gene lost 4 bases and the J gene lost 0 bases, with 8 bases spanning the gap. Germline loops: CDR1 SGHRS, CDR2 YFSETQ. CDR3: CASSPTSSGNTIYF. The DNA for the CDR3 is TGCGCCAGCAGCCCCACGAGCTCTGGAAACACCATATATTTT.

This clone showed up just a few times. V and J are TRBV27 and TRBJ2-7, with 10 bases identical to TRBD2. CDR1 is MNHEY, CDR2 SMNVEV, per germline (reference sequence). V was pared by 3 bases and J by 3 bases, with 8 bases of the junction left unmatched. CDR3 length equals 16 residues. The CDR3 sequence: CASSFRGGLASYEQYF. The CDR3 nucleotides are TGTGCCAGCAGTTTTCGAGGGGGACTAGCGAGCTACGAGCAGTACTTC.

The CDR3 DNA is TGTGCCAGCAGCCAAGCCCCACCCGGGACAGTCTACGAGCAGTACTTC. Its protein product is CASSQAPPGTVYEQYF. The V and J genes are TRBV3-1 (or the pseudogene TRBV3-2) and TRBJ2-7, with TRBD1 matching over 7 bases. The V segment lost 1 base and the J segment 3 bases; nucleotides outside the gene matches: 9. In germline, CDR1 is LGHDT, CDR2 YNNKEL (reference sequence). CDR3 length: 16 amino acids.

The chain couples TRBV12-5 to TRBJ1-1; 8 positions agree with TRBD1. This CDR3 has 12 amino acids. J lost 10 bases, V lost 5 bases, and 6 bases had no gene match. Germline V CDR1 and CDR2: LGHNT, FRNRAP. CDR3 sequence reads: CASGLGQGSAFF. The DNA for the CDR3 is TGTGCTAGTGGTCTTGGACAGGGATCAGCTTTCTTT.

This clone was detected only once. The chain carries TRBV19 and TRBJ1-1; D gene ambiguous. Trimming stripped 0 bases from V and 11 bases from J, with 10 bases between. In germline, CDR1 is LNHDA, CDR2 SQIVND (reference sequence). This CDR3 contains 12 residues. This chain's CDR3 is CASSIDRSGAFF. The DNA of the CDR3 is TGTGCCAGTAGTATAGACCGCTCCGGTGCTTTCTTT.

Here the CDR3 reads CASSTRQGKAFF. The CDR3 bases are TGTGCCAGCAGCACCCGACAGGGAAAAGCTTTCTTT. The V gene is TRBV7-9, the J gene TRBJ1-1; 7 bases are shared with TRBD1. The V gene's germline CDR1 is SEHNR and CDR2 FQNEAQ (reference sequence). Trimming removed 5 bases from V and 9 bases from J; junction bases left unmatched: 6. The CDR3 contains 12 residues.

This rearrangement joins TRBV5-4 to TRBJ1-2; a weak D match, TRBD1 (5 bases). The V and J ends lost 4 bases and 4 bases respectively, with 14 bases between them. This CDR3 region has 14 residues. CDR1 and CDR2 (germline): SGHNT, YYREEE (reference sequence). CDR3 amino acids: CASSPSQGFYGYTF. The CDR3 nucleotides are TGTGCCAGCAGCCCGTCGCAGGGCTTCTATGGCTACACCTTC.